The 26 T cell receptor beta chains reported below all come from one sample, sequenced in a study of shared clonotypes between healthy human individuals. TCRdb's table, derived via immunoSEQ multiplex PCR, lists solely in-frame clones and lacks some. The sample contains approximately 2,300,000 clones, just under 95% of which appear only once. Sequencing input: naive CD4+ T cells from PBMCs. Subset in this sample: CD45RA+ positively selected. Every receptor here comes from a man aged 18 to 30 in good health. Some clones in this sample may be carry-over from other donors' samples.

V is TRBV5-5 and J is TRBJ2-2; 9 bases align to TRBD1. In germline, CDR1 is SGHKS, CDR2 YYEKEE (reference sequence). V shed 6 bases and J 3 bases; nucleotides not matched to a gene: 9. This CDR3 is built from 16 residues. CDR3 DNA: TGTGCCAGCAACTCCGGGACAGGGAGTCACACCGGGGAGCTGTTTTTT. Residues: CASNSGTGSHTGELFF.

The chain employs TRBV5-6 and TRBJ2-1, with 9 nucleotides matching TRBD2. The length of the CDR3 is 16 residues. In germline, CDR1 is SGHDT, CDR2 YYEEEE. V lost 2 bases, J lost 7 bases, and 10 bases stayed unmatched. This CDR3 is CASSLVAGGPGNEQFF. Written as DNA, the CDR3 is TGTGCCAGCAGCTTAGTGGCGGGAGGGCCGGGGAATGAGCAGTTCTTC.

The chain carries TRBV4-2 and TRBJ2-1; 9 bases line up with TRBD2. Germline V gene data show CDR1 as LGHNA and CDR2 as YNFKEQ. V lost 0 bases to trimming and J lost 5 bases; unmatched junction nucleotides: 5. There are 16 residues in the CDR3. DNA of the CDR3: TGTGCCAGCAGCCAAGATATAGCGGGGGTAGACAATGAGCAGTTCTTC. It yields the protein CASSQDIAGVDNEQFF.

This chain connects TRBV4-1 to TRBJ2-2; no reliable D call. The CDR3 consists of 17 residues. CDR1 is MGHRA and CDR2 is YSYEKL in the germline V gene. The V and J ends lost 1 base and 7 bases respectively, with 19 bases between them. The CDR3 loop is CASSQGFFMNSGGELFF. CDR3 nucleotide sequence: TGCGCCAGCAGCCAAGGATTTTTTATGAACTCAGGCGGGGAGCTGTTTTTT.

The chain carries TRBV19 and TRBJ1-2; a weak D match, TRBD1 (6 bases). This CDR3 is built from 14 residues. Trimming took 6 bases from V and 2 from J, leaving 13 bases between them. The germline gives CDR1 LNHDA, CDR2 SQIVND (reference sequence). CDR3 in DNA: TGTGCCAGTAGATCGATAGGGGGAAACTATGGCTACACCTTC. Translation: CASRSIGGNYGYTF.

To note about this clone: The same CDR3 arises from other DNA sequences in this sample as well. The chain links TRBV29-1 to TRBJ1-3, with D possibly matching TRBD1 (5 bases). This CDR3 contains 13 residues. V gave up 3 bases and J gave up 4 bases, with 10 bases separating them. Germline-derived CDR1 and CDR2 are SQVTM and ANQGSEA. The CDR3 sequence is CSVEGRAGNTIYF. The CDR3, as DNA: TGCAGCGTTGAGGGCAGGGCCGGAAACACCATATATTTT.

The chain employs TRBV5-8 and TRBJ2-7; D remains ambiguous. CDR1 and CDR2 (germline): SGHTS, YDEGEE. V gave up 2 bases and J gave up 3 bases, with 9 bases separating them. The CDR3 contains 13 residues. The CDR3 loop is CASSLGRLYEQYF. CDR3 bases: TGTGCCAGCAGCTTAGGCCGACTCTACGAGCAGTACTTC. The full variable domain, its missing parts supplied by reference TRBV5-8 and TRBJ2-7, is EAGVTQSPTHLIKTRGQQATLRCSPISGHTSVYWYQQALGLGLQFLLWYDEGEERNRGNFPPRFSGRQFPNYSSELNVNALELEDSALYLCASSLGRLYEQYFGPGTRLTVT.

The J gene is TRBJ1-5, the V gene TRBV28, with 9 positions matching TRBD1. The CDR3 contains 17 residues. The V segment lost 2 bases and the J segment 7 bases; nucleotides outside the gene matches: 12. Germline V gene sequence: CDR1 MDHEN, CDR2 SYDVKM. This chain's CDR3 is CASSLPPRTGVDQPQHF. The CDR3 nucleotides read TGTGCCAGCAGTTTACCCCCCCGGACAGGGGTGGACCAGCCCCAGCATTTT.

V gene TRBV11-2 combines with J gene TRBJ2-5, with 8 bases lining up with TRBD2. Looked up from germline, CDR1 is SGHAT and CDR2 is FQNNGV. The CDR3 extends over 14 amino acids. V shed 0 bases, J shed 5 bases, and the junction held 2 bases outside the gene matches. CDR3 DNA: TGTGCCAGCAGCTTAGAACGCGGGAGGGAGACCCAGTACTTC. It encodes CASSLERGRETQYF.

The rearrangement joins TRBV30 to TRBJ1-5, with no clear D. CDR3 length equals 12 residues. Between the trimmed V and J ends, which lost 2 bases and 9 bases, there was a span of 11 bases. CDR1 is GTSNPN, CDR2 SVGIG, per germline (reference sequence). The CDR3 spells CAWSTASGPQHF. As DNA, the CDR3 is TGTGCCTGGAGTACGGCTTCCGGGCCCCAGCATTTT.

The J gene is TRBJ2-1, the V gene TRBV5-1, with TRBD2 matching 10 bases. The CDR3 length is 16 residues. Germline trimming cut 4 bases from V and 9 bases from J; bases unmatched to any gene: 13. From germline, CDR1 is SGHRS and CDR2 YFSETQ. The CDR3 spells CASSPEASGSITEQFF. In DNA, the CDR3 is TGCGCCAGCAGCCCGGAGGCTAGCGGGAGTATTACTGAGCAGTTCTTC.

The chain has TRBV12-5 and TRBJ2-2, with D maybe TRBD2 (5 bases). The CDR3 has 16 amino acids. V dropped 1 base and J dropped 0 bases, with 9 bases sitting between them. Germline V CDR1 and CDR2: LGHNT, FRNRAP. The CDR3, as DNA: TGTGCTAGTGGTTTGGGTCGGGGTGCGAACACCGGGGAGCTGTTTTTT. This encodes CASGLGRGANTGELFF.

CDR3 region: CATSRGSAGRDTGELFF. CDR3 coding DNA: TGTGCCACCAGCAGAGGTAGTGCAGGGAGAGACACCGGGGAGCTGTTTTTT. This chain connects TRBV15 to TRBJ2-2; tentatively, D is TRBD1 or TRBD2 (5 bases each). V lost 1 base and J 3 bases, leaving 15 bases between the germline ends. The CDR3 extends over 17 amino acids. Germline loops: CDR1 LNHNV, CDR2 YYDKDF (reference sequence).

The chain combines TRBV28 with TRBJ2-5; D is possibly TRBD1 (5 bases). Trimming cost V 3 bases and J 7 bases, with 15 bases left between them. CDR1 MDHEN and CDR2 SYDVKM come from the germline V gene. CDR3 length: 14 amino acids. The CDR3 is CASSLIQGGGTQYF. The CDR3 DNA follows: TGTGCCAGCAGTTTGATCCAGGGTGGTGGGACCCAGTACTTC. The full variable domain, with the rest looked up from reference TRBV28 and TRBJ2-5, is DVKVTQSSRYLVKRTGEKVFLECVQDMDHENMFWYRQDPGLGLRLIYFSYDVKMKEKGDIPEGYSVSREKKERFSLILESASTNQTSMYLCASSLIQGGGTQYFGPGTRLLVL.

This clone appeared once. This chain connects TRBV5-5 to TRBJ1-4; D may be TRBD1 (6 bases). With 3 bases removed from V and 7 bases from J, the gap between germline ends came to 16 bases. Germline CDR1 and CDR2: SGHKS and YYEKEE (reference sequence). This CDR3 is 15 amino acids long. CDR3 sequence (DNA): TGTGCCAGCAGCTCCACCGGGGGCAGTCGTGAAAAACTGTTTTTT. As protein: CASSSTGGSREKLFF.

The V call is TRBV6-5, the J call TRBJ1-1; weak D call: TRBD1 (5 bases). Germline V gene lookup returns CDR1 MNHEY and CDR2 SVGAGI. The V end lost 3 bases, the J end lost 7 bases, and 12 bases lay between the germline ends. This CDR3 comprises 13 residues. The CDR3 region has the DNA TGTGCCAGCAGTTATCTCAGGGACCTTGAAGCTTTCTTT. Translation gives CASSYLRDLEAFF.

The V and J genes are TRBV23-1 and TRBJ2-5, with D possibly being TRBD1 (5 bases). TRBV23-1 is noted as an ORF with a role that remains uncertain. V shed 2 bases and J shed 2 bases, with 21 bases lying between them. The CDR3 spans 18 residues. This CDR3 reads CASSQRSQGGRLQETQYF. The DNA for the CDR3 is TGCGCCAGCAGTCAAAGGTCCCAGGGCGGCAGATTACAAGAGACCCAGTACTTC.

The chain carries TRBV9 and TRBJ2-1, with a weak D call TRBD2 (8 bases). This CDR3 comprises 17 residues. Germline CDR1 SGDLS, CDR2 YYNGEE. Trimming took off 4 bases at V and 7 bases at J, with 24 bases between the two ends. The CDR3, as DNA: TGTGCCAGCAGCAGAAACTCAGGGGGACTAGTAGGGAATGAGCAGTTCTTC. It encodes CASSRNSGGLVGNEQFF. Variable domain in full (rest from reference TRBV9 and TRBJ2-1): DSGVTQTPKHLITATGQRVTLRCSPRSGDLSVYWYQQSLDQGLQFLIQYYNGEERAKGNILERFSAQQFPDLHSELNLSSLELGDSALYFCASSRNSGGLVGNEQFFGPGTRLTVL.

The chain is built from TRBV5-1 and TRBJ1-5; D possibly corresponds to TRBD1 (6 bases). The V gene's germline CDR1 is SGHRS and CDR2 YFSETQ. With 0 bases removed from V and 8 bases from J, the gap between germline ends came to 12 bases. The length of the CDR3 is 14 residues. The CDR3 is CASSLGGSGEPQHF. In nucleotides, the CDR3 is TGCGCCAGCAGCTTGGGAGGGTCAGGGGAGCCCCAGCATTTT.

The rearrangement uses TRBV5-4 and TRBJ2-7; TRBD1 matches at 9 bases. Germline V gene data show CDR1 as SGHNT and CDR2 as YYREEE (reference sequence). Trimming cost V 4 bases and J 2 bases; bases outside gene matches: 7. The CDR3 has 15 amino acids. The CDR3 spells CASSPGTGNPYEQYF. The DNA for the CDR3 is TGTGCCAGCAGCCCCGGGACAGGGAACCCCTACGAGCAGTACTTC. Drawing the rest from reference TRBV5-4 and TRBJ2-7, the complete variable domain is ETGVTQSPTHLIKTRGQQVTLRCSSQSGHNTVSWYQQALGQGPQFIFQYYREEENGRGNFPPRFSGLQFPNYSSELNVNALELDDSALYLCASSPGTGNPYEQYFGPGTRLTVT.

CDR3 nucleotides: TGTGCCAGTAGTTTTGGTAGCGAGACCCAGTACTTC. As protein: CASSFGSETQYF. The chain uses TRBV19 and TRBJ2-5; D is uncertain. CDR3 size: 12 residues. Trimming shortened V by 5 bases and J by 5 bases, and 9 bases separated the two germline ends. From germline, CDR1 is LNHDA and CDR2 SQIVND (reference sequence).

The CDR3 sequence: CASSIPANLYQPQHF. CDR3 DNA: TGTGCCAGTAGTATTCCCGCTAATCTCTATCAGCCCCAGCATTTT. The chain employs TRBV19 and TRBJ1-5; no firm D call. V was shortened by 3 bases and J by 5 bases, with 14 bases between the two germline ends. CDR3 length: 15 residues. Germline CDR1 and CDR2: LNHDA and SQIVND (reference sequence).

The V and J genes are TRBV6-4 and TRBJ2-1, with a weak D call TRBD1 (5 bases). The CDR3 runs to 13 residues. Germline CDR1 and CDR2: MRHNA and SNTAGT. Trimming removed 5 bases at V and 2 bases at J, with 7 bases between. The CDR3 nucleotides read TGTGCCAGCAGTAGGGGCACCTACAATGAGCAGTTCTTC. Its protein product is CASSRGTYNEQFF.

The chain uses TRBV2 and TRBJ1-1, with D possibly being TRBD1 (6 bases). Germline V gene lookup returns CDR1 SNHLY and CDR2 FYNNEI. The CDR3 extends over 12 amino acids. Trimming cost V 7 bases and J 3 bases, with 9 bases left between them. The CDR3 spells CASKGEDTEAFF. The CDR3 DNA reads as TGTGCCAGCAAGGGGGAGGACACTGAAGCTTTCTTT.

The chain has TRBV7-2 and TRBJ2-1, with D perhaps matching TRBD1 (5 bases). Trimming removed 1 base from V and 3 bases from J, with 16 bases in between. CDR1 SGHTA and CDR2 FQGNSA come from the germline V gene. The CDR3 extends over 17 amino acids. The CDR3 here is CASSLVHQGSYYNEQFF. CDR3 DNA: TGTGCCAGCAGCTTAGTCCATCAGGGATCATACTACAATGAGCAGTTCTTC.

V is TRBV6-6 and J is TRBJ2-5, with 7 positions matching TRBD2. Germline trimming cut 6 bases from V and 7 bases from J; bases unmatched to any gene: 5. CDR1 is MNHNY and CDR2 is SVGAGI in the germline V gene (reference sequence). The length of the CDR3 is 12 residues. CDR3 coding DNA: TGTGCCAGCAGCGGGGGGAGGACGACCCAGTACTTC. Amino acids: CASSGGRTTQYF.